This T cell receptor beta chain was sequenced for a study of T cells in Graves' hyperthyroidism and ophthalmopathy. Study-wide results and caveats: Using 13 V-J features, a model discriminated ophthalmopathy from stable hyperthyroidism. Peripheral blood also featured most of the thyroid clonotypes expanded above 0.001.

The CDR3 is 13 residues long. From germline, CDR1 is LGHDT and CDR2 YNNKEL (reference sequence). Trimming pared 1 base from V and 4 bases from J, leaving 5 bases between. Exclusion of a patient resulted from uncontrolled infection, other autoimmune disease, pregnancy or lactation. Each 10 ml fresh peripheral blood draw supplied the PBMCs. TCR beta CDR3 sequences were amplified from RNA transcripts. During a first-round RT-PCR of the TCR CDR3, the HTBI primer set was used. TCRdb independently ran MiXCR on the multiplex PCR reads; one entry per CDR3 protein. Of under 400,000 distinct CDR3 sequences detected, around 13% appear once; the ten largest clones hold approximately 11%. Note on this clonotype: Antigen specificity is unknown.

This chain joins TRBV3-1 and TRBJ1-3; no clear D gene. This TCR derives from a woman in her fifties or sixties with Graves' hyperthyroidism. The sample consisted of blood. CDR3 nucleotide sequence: TGTGCCAGCAGCCAAGTAGCGGGAAACACCATATATTTT. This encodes CASSQVAGNTIYF.